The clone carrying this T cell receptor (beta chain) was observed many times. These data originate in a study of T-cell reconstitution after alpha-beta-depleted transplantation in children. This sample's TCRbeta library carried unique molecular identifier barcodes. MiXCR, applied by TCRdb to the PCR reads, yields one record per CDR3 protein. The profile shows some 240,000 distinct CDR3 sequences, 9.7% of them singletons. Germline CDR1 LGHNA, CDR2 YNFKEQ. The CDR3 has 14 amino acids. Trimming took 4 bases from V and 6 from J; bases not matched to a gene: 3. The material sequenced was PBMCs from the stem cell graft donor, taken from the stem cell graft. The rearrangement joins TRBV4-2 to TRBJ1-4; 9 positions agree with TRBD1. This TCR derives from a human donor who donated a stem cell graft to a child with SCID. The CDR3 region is CASSPGTGYEKLFF. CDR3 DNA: TGTGCCAGCAGCCCCGGGACAGGGTATGAAAAACTGTTTTTT.